This is a list of T cell receptor beta chains from one sample in a study of vaccination and CD4 T cells after COVID-19. From the PCR reads, TCRdb called clonotypes with MiXCR, one entry per CDR3 protein. Counted here are roughly 13,000 distinct CDR3 sequences, approximately 60% occurring once; the ten biggest clones make up roughly 10%. No antigen is known for these receptors. The sequenced material came from CD4+ T cells from blood, cultured in vitro. Every receptor here comes from a human donor who had recovered from COVID-19. CDR3s include the opening cysteine and the closing phenylalanine or tryptophan. The D gene is left open where the match is weak. Clone size is shown for a subset of rows, as once, few, many or a class of expanded clone.

J: TRBJ2-3; size: few; D: .; V: TRBV7-9; CDR3: CASSLAETSTDTQYF; DNA: TGTGCCAGCAGCTTAGCGGAAACTAGCACAGATACGCAGTATTTT
J: TRBJ1-5; size: .; D: .; V: TRBV7-9; CDR3: CASQDSSINQPQHF; DNA: TGTGCCAGCCAGGACAGCTCTATTAATCAGCCCCAGCATTTT
J: TRBJ1-1; size: .; D: .; V: TRBV6-1; CDR3: CASSPRGGEAFF; DNA: TGTGCCAGCAGCCCCCGGGGGGGTGAAGCTTTCTTT
J: TRBJ1-2; size: .; D: TRBD1; V: TRBV20-1; CDR3: CSASAGTGDGYTF; DNA: TGCAGTGCTAGTGCCGGGACAGGGGATGGCTACACCTTC
J: TRBJ2-7; size: .; D: .; V: TRBV7-2; CDR3: CASSLGSASSYEQYF; DNA: TGTGCCAGCAGCTTAGGGTCGGCCAGCTCCTACGAGCAGTACTTC
J: TRBJ2-4; size: .; D: TRBD2; V: TRBV28; CDR3: CASRPGGGNIQYF; DNA: TGTGCCAGCAGACCCGGGGGGGGAAACATTCAGTACTTC
J: TRBJ1-2; size: .; D: .; V: TRBV20-1; CDR3: CSAKTPGGNYGYTF; DNA: TGCAGTGCTAAAACTCCCGGGGGTAACTATGGCTACACCTTC
J: TRBJ1-2; size: .; D: .; V: TRBV5-6; CDR3: CASSHSGGAGYGYTF; DNA: TGTGCCAGCAGTCATTCGGGAGGGGCAGGCTATGGCTACACCTTC
J: TRBJ1-2; size: .; D: .; V: TRBV10-3; CDR3: CAISERGYGYTF; DNA: TGTGCCATCAGTGAGAGGGGTTATGGCTACACCTTC
J: TRBJ1-5; size: .; D: .; V: TRBV7-9; CDR3: CASSLGGSGNQPQHF; DNA: TGTGCCAGCAGCTTAGGGGGGTCGGGCAATCAGCCCCAGCATTTT
J: TRBJ2-2; size: .; D: TRBD2; V: TRBV6-1; CDR3: CASSPGSQRGPGELFF; DNA: TGTGCCAGCAGTCCCGGGTCCCAGCGGGGCCCCGGGGAGCTGTTTTTT
J: TRBJ1-4; size: .; D: .; V: TRBV7-8; CDR3: CASSPYGGAEANEKLFF; DNA: TGTGCCAGCAGCCCCTATGGGGGTGCTGAAGCTAATGAAAAACTGTTTTTT
J: TRBJ1-5; size: .; D: .; V: TRBV20-1; CDR3: CSARTLGQPDQPQHF; DNA: TGCAGTGCTAGAACCTTGGGCCAGCCTGATCAGCCCCAGCATTTT
J: TRBJ1-5; size: few; D: .; V: TRBV20-1; CDR3: CSASPGGRSGNQPQHF; DNA: TGCAGTGCTTCACCCGGGGGGAGATCGGGCAATCAGCCCCAGCATTTT
J: TRBJ1-5; size: few; D: .; V: TRBV19; CDR3: CASSLNRDQPQHF; DNA: TGTGCCAGTAGCCTAAACAGGGACCAGCCCCAGCATTTT
J: TRBJ2-3; size: .; D: .; V: TRBV20-1; CDR3: CSAYRVDTQYF; DNA: TGCAGTGCTTACCGTGTAGATACGCAGTATTTT
J: TRBJ1-5; size: .; D: .; V: TRBV11-3; CDR3: CASSLAPGLAQHF; DNA: TGTGCCAGCAGCTTAGCCCCAGGGCTGGCCCAGCATTTT
J: TRBJ2-1; size: .; D: .; V: TRBV6-2/TRBV6-3; CDR3: CASGRGSSYNEQFF; DNA: TGTGCCAGCGGGCGGGGCAGCTCCTACAATGAGCAGTTCTTC
J: TRBJ2-5; size: .; D: TRBD2; V: TRBV19; CDR3: CASSMGGPAGGLKTQYF; DNA: TGTGCCAGTAGTATGGGCGGACCAGCGGGGGGGCTTAAAACCCAGTACTTC
J: TRBJ2-7; size: once; D: .; V: TRBV6-1; CDR3: CASIQGGTTYEQYF; DNA: TGTGCCAGCATCCAAGGGGGGACCACCTACGAGCAGTACTTC
J: TRBJ1-5; size: .; D: TRBD1; V: TRBV7-2; CDR3: CASSLEGAALIKPQHF; DNA: TGTGCCAGCAGCTTAGAGGGGGCAGCGTTAATCAAGCCCCAGCATTTT
J: TRBJ2-1; size: .; D: TRBD2; V: TRBV24-1; CDR3: CATSETSGRLYNEQFF; DNA: TGTGCCACCAGTGAAACTAGCGGGAGACTCTACAATGAGCAGTTCTTC
J: TRBJ2-4; size: .; D: .; V: TRBV29-1; CDR3: CSVAPGDIQYF; DNA: TGCAGCGTTGCCCCGGGGGACATTCAGTACTTC
J: TRBJ2-7; size: .; D: TRBD1; V: TRBV6-2/TRBV6-3; CDR3: CASSRGQGSYEQYF; DNA: TGTGCCAGCTCCCGGGGACAGGGCTCCTACGAGCAGTACTTC
J: TRBJ2-2; size: .; D: TRBD1; V: TRBV19; CDR3: CASRKTGEITGELFF; DNA: TGTGCCAGTAGGAAGACAGGGGAAATCACCGGGGAGCTGTTTTTT
J: TRBJ1-5; size: .; D: .; V: TRBV20-1; CDR3: CSASGVMNSNQPQHF; DNA: TGCAGTGCTAGTGGAGTGATGAATAGCAATCAGCCCCAGCATTTT
J: TRBJ2-7; size: .; D: .; V: TRBV2; CDR3: CASTLETVINYEQYF; DNA: TGTGCCAGCACTCTCGAGACAGTTATAAACTACGAGCAGTACTTC
J: TRBJ1-4; size: .; D: TRBD1; V: TRBV24-1; CDR3: CATSARTGTGIRGEKLFF; DNA: TGTGCCACCAGTGCTCGCACCGGGACAGGGATACGAGGTGAAAAACTGTTTTTT
J: TRBJ2-1; size: .; D: TRBD2; V: TRBV6-1; CDR3: CASKGLALWNEQFF; DNA: TGTGCCAGCAAGGGACTAGCTTTGTGGAATGAGCAGTTCTTC
J: TRBJ1-4; size: few; D: .; V: TRBV20-1; CDR3: CSAPQPRTVALFF; DNA: TGCAGTGCCCCTCAACCTAGGACAGTCGCACTGTTTTTT
J: TRBJ2-2; size: .; D: TRBD1; V: TRBV10-1; CDR3: CASSPGTGDRLFF; DNA: TGCGCCAGCAGTCCCGGGACAGGGGATCGACTGTTTTTT
J: TRBJ2-7; size: .; D: .; V: TRBV6-1; CDR3: CASSPAGTGNYEQYF; DNA: TGTGCCAGCAGTCCCGCCGGGACGGGAAACTACGAGCAGTACTTC
J: TRBJ1-5; size: .; D: .; V: TRBV6-2/TRBV6-3; CDR3: CASSYSQRKYSNQPQHF; DNA: TGTGCCAGCAGTTACTCCCAACGGAAATATAGCAATCAGCCCCAGCATTTT
J: TRBJ1-5; size: .; D: .; V: TRBV9; CDR3: CASSVVGVHSNQPQHF; DNA: TGTGCCAGCAGCGTAGTAGGAGTCCATAGCAATCAGCCCCAGCATTTT
J: TRBJ2-5; size: .; D: .; V: TRBV7-9; CDR3: CASSFAGQETQYF; DNA: TGTGCCAGCAGCTTCGCCGGCCAAGAGACCCAGTACTTC
J: TRBJ2-5; size: .; D: .; V: TRBV20-1; CDR3: CSATGRGTQYF; DNA: TGCAGTGCCACCGGACGTGGGACCCAGTACTTC
J: TRBJ2-3; size: .; D: TRBD2; V: TRBV20-1; CDR3: CSAIPWGLAGADTQYF; DNA: TGCAGTGCCATTCCCTGGGGGTTAGCGGGGGCAGATACGCAGTATTTT
J: TRBJ1-1; size: .; D: .; V: TRBV7-8; CDR3: CASINPAGRTEAFF; DNA: TGTGCCAGCATCAACCCAGCAGGGCGGACTGAAGCTTTCTTT
J: TRBJ1-2; size: .; D: .; V: TRBV20-1; CDR3: CSALNRVKNYGYTF; DNA: TGCAGTGCCCTGAACAGGGTCAAGAACTATGGCTACACCTTC
J: TRBJ2-7; size: .; D: TRBD2; V: TRBV5-4; CDR3: CASSLGEGSYEQYF; DNA: TGTGCCAGCAGTTTAGGGGAGGGGTCCTACGAGCAGTACTTC
J: TRBJ1-5; size: .; D: .; V: TRBV2; CDR3: CASSDDGGSNQPQHF; DNA: TGTGCCAGCAGTGATGACGGGGGATCCAATCAGCCCCAGCATTTT
J: TRBJ1-1; size: once; D: .; V: TRBV5-1; CDR3: CASSPRGGLNTEAFF; DNA: TGCGCCAGCAGCCCGAGGGGGGGCCTGAACACTGAAGCTTTCTTT
J: TRBJ2-3; size: .; D: .; V: TRBV20-1; CDR3: CSAIGSRTDTQYF; DNA: TGCAGTGCTATCGGGAGTAGGACAGATACGCAGTATTTT
J: TRBJ1-3; size: .; D: .; V: TRBV19; CDR3: CASSLQLGFSGNTIYF; DNA: TGTGCCAGTAGTCTACAACTGGGATTCTCTGGAAACACCATATATTTT
J: TRBJ1-1; size: .; D: TRBD1; V: TRBV6-1; CDR3: CASRAGGSVTEAFF; DNA: TGTGCCAGCAGAGCAGGGGGCTCGGTCACTGAAGCTTTCTTT
J: TRBJ2-1; size: .; D: .; V: TRBV7-9; CDR3: CASSRRPGTDRDEQFF; DNA: TGTGCCAGCAGTCGTCGACCGGGAACAGACAGAGATGAGCAGTTCTTC
J: TRBJ2-5; size: .; D: TRBD1; V: TRBV6-2/TRBV6-3; CDR3: CAGSYPTGGGETQYF; DNA: TGTGCCGGCAGTTACCCGACAGGGGGTGGGGAGACCCAGTACTTC
J: TRBJ2-1; size: .; D: TRBD2; V: TRBV2; CDR3: CASSDRTSGSRLF; DNA: TGTGCCAGCAGTGACCGGACTAGCGGGAGTCGGCTCTTC
J: TRBJ1-6; size: .; D: .; V: TRBV11-3; CDR3: CASSLDRKSPLHF; DNA: TGTGCCAGCAGCTTAGACCGGAAATCACCCCTCCACTTT
J: TRBJ2-2; size: .; D: .; V: TRBV11-3; CDR3: CASSLAIGTTTGELFF; DNA: TGTGCCAGCAGCTTAGCGATCGGGACAACAACCGGGGAGCTGTTTTTT
J: TRBJ2-7; size: .; D: TRBD1; V: TRBV12-3/TRBV12-4; CDR3: CASSYSGTGSYEQYF; DNA: TGTGCCAGCAGTTACTCCGGGACAGGCTCCTACGAGCAGTACTTC